This T cell receptor beta chain was found in a study of T cell responses to AZD1222 COVID-19 vaccine. Broader study findings: Only 6 or 7 AZD1222 recipients tested seropositive at baseline.

Profiling relied on immunoSEQ multiplex PCR, and the TCRdb table lists in-frame clones only, not all of them. Counted here are about 170,000 clones, roughly 87% occurring once; the ten biggest clones make up 0.85% to 1.1%. Points on this clone: Its antigen is currently unknown.

Germline V lookup: CDR1 LGHNA, CDR2 YNFKEQ. The CDR3 is 16 amino acids. Trimming removed 0 bases from V and 7 bases from J, with 16 bases in between. The material was peripheral blood, obtained 28 days after the second AZD1222 dose. The chain has TRBV4-2 and TRBJ1-5; TRBD1 might be the D (5 bases). The origin of this receptor is an adult who received the AZD1222 COVID-19 vaccine. In DNA, the CDR3 is TGTGCCAGCAGCCAAGAGCCATGGGGGAAGTTACAGCCCCAGCATTTT. Its protein product is CASSQEPWGKLQPQHF.